Listed below are T cell receptor beta chains from one sample, sequenced in a study of TIL therapy for anti-PD-1-resistant metastatic lung cancer. The data were produced by immunoSEQ multiplex PCR, yet TCRdb's version contains in-frame clones alone and is incomplete. The profile shows more than 55,000 clones, roughly 69% of them singletons. Sequencing was performed on blood, taken at baseline. These TCRs come from a person between 25 and 79 years old with non-small cell lung cancer. Both conserved end residues are part of each CDR3.

>TRBV19|TRBJ2-7
CAPARDRVYEQYF
>TRBV19|TRBJ2-6
CASTHPPGQGVSGANVLTF
>TRBV9|TRBJ2-1
CASSVSGSSYNEQFF
>TRBV19|TRBJ1-5
CASNFGRQGVQPQHF
>TRBV25-1|TRBJ2-3
CASSETSGGLIHTQYF
>TRBV5-4|TRBJ1-2
CASSLVGAIVGYTF
>TRBV10-1|TRBJ2-5
CASSEGQAVQETQYF
>TRBV28|TRBJ2-1
CASSLGMRVGNEQFF
>TRBV25-1|TRBJ2-5
CASIPNQYVGTQYF
>TRBV5-6|TRBJ2-1
CASSLVGSGGDGNEQFF
>TRBV12-2|TRBJ1-6
CASRSGSVTYNSPLHF
>TRBV6-1|TRBJ1-1
CASGERATGGGAFF
>TRBV6-5|TRBJ1-5
CASSLAFNQPQHF